Included here is one TCR beta chain sequence, with context. Seattle enrolled patients during active infection and tracked them longitudinally. This sample stems from a study of blood T cell repertoires in COVID-19. Turning to the study itself: The analysed material was cDNA or gDNA that came from T cells, B-cell-depleted T cells, or PBMCs.

Clones were read by immunoSEQ multiplex PCR, and TCRdb kept only the in-frame ones, dropping some. The data contain hundreds of thousands of clones, around 81% of them singletons. The CDR3 is 13 residues long. The germline V and J ends were trimmed by 2 bases and 6 bases, with 7 bases remaining between them. Germline values: CDR1 MNHEY, CDR2 SVGEGT. Material for sequencing was peripheral blood. The chain links TRBV6-2 or TRBV6-3 to TRBJ2-2; tentatively, D is TRBD2 (6 bases). This receptor was taken from a woman older than 75 with COVID-19, enrolled during active disease. In DNA form, the CDR3 reads TGTGCCAGCAGTTACCAGCGGGCCGGGGAGCTGTTTTTT. Translation gives CASSYQRAGELFF.